The entry below describes one TCR beta chain. Its target is unknown. The genes and germline here are from mouse. The read finishes 1 residue shy of the CDR3 end, and the germline J gene is used to complete it. These data originate in a study of tissue T cells after allogeneic stem cell transplantation. Study-level results: Few T cell clones were shared across patients, but motif clusters showed tissue-specific shared signatures. The patient cohort was small and clinically heterogeneous, with limited sampling depth.

TCRbeta CDR3 was sequenced at survey depth with template counts. Generated by immunoSEQ multiplex PCR, the TCRdb table keeps only in-frame clones and is missing some. The sample yields about 22,000 clones, 72% seen once. Trimming took 2 bases from V and 0 from J, leaving 7 bases between them. Germline loops: CDR1 MSHET, CDR2 SYDVDS. This CDR3 has 14 amino acids. This sequence was found in a female BALB/c mouse in good health. The mouse strain carries the MHC haplotype H2-d. The chain links TRBV29 to TRBJ1-1; D may be TRBD1 (6 bases). The sequenced sample consisted of spleen. Incomplete CDR3 DNA: TGTGCTAGCAGTTTAGGGACAACAAACACAGAAGTCTTC. Its protein product is CASSLGTTNTEVF. The entire CDR3 sequence reads CASSLGTTNTEVFF.